This TCR beta chain was documented in a study of human T cells and chemical hapten exposure. Study-level results: With regard to DPC sensitization, TCRs above 1 in 1000 frequency did not change.

Note on this clonotype: Antigen: not known. At one of its ends the junction is not consistent with the germline gene, which may arise from a read error.

CDR3 length: 16 amino acids. Germline loops: CDR1 SGHAT, CDR2 FQNNGV. The time point: patch test 1, 2 weeks after DPC sensitization. The treatment here: therapeutic diphenylcyclopropenone sensitization with weekly scalp DPC. TCRdb analysed the RACE reads with MiXCR anew, one entry per CDR3 protein. The sample lists 95,000 to 150,000 distinct CDR3 sequences, roughly 13% occurring once. Sequenced material: whole blood, taken in connection with sensitization to the hapten diphenylcyclopropenone (DPC). This receptor was obtained from a man between 18 and 35 years old with alopecia areata. Some clones in this sample may be carry-over from other donors' samples. The chain couples TRBV11-2 to TRBJ2-3; 11 nucleotides align to TRBD1. The CDR3 region has the DNA TGTGCCGGCAGCTGGGGGACAGGGGGAAACACAGATACGCAGTATTTT. Residues: CAGSWGTGGNTDTQYF.